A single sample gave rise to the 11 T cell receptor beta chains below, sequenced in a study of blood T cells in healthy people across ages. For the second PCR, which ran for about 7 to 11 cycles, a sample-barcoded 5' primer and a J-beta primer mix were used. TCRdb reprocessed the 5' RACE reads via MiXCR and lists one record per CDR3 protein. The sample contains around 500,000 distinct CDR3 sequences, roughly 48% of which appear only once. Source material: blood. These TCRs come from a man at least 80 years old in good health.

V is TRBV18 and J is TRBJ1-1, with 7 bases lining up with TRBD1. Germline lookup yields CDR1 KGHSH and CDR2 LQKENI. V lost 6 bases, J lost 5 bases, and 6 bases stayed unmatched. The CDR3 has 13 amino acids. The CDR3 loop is CASSPGGETEAFF. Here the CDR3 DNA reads TGTGCCAGCTCCCCAGGGGGTGAAACTGAAGCTTTCTTT.

This CDR3 is CASSRLQGGTGELFF. DNA for the CDR3: TGCGCCAGCAGCCGACTCCAAGGGGGGACCGGGGAGCTGTTTTTT. The chain combines TRBV5-1 with TRBJ2-2; either TRBD1 or TRBD2 may supply D (6 bases each). With 4 bases removed from V and 5 bases from J, the gap between germline ends came to 15 bases. Per the germline V gene, CDR1 is SGHRS and CDR2 is YFSETQ. The length of the CDR3 is 15 residues.

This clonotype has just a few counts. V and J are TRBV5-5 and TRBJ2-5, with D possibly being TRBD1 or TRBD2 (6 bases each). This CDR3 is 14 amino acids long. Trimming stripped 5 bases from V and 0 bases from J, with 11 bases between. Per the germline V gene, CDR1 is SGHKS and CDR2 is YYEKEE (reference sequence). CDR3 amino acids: CASSSGANQETQYF. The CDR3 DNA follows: TGTGCCAGCAGTTCGGGGGCGAACCAAGAGACCCAGTACTTC.

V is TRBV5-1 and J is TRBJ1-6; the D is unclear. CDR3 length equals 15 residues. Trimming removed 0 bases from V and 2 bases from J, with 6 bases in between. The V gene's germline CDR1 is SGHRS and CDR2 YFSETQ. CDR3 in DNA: TGCGCCAGCAGCTTGGAGGGAACCTATAATTCACCCCTCCACTTT. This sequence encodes CASSLEGTYNSPLHF.

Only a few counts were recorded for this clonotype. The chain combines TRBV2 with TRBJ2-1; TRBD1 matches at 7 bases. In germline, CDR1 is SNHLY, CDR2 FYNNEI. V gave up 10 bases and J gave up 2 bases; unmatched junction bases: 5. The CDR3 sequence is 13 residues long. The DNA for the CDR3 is TGTGCCATACAGGGGTCCCCCTACAATGAGCAGTTCTTC. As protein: CAIQGSPYNEQFF.

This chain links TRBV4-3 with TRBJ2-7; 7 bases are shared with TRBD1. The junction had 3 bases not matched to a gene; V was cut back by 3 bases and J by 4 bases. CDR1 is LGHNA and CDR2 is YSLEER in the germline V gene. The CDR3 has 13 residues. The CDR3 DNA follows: TGCGCCAGCAGCCACGACAGGGAGTACGAGCAGTACTTC. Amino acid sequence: CASSHDREYEQYF.

The CDR3 nucleotides are TGCAGTGCTAGACTCACCGGGACTAGCGGGAGGGGTGAGCAGTTCTTC. It translates to CSARLTGTSGRGEQFF. The chain carries TRBV20-1 and TRBJ2-1, with 16 nucleotides matching TRBD2. The germline V gene encodes CDR1 DFQATT and CDR2 SNEGSKA (reference sequence). The CDR3 spans 16 residues. J gave up 9 bases and V 2 bases, and 7 bases lay outside the gene matches.

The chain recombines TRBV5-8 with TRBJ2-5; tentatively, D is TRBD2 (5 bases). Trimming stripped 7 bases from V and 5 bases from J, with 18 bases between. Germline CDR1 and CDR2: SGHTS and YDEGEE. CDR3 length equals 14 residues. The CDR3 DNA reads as TGTGCCAGCCGTGAGAGGGCCAGTTTCGAGACCCAGTACTTC. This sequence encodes CASRERASFETQYF.

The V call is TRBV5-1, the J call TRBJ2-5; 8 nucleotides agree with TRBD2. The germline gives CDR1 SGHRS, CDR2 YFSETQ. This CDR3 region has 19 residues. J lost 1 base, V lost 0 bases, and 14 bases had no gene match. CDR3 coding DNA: TGCGCCAGCAGCTTGGGAGGTTGGAAGACTAGCGTACTCCAAGAGACCCAGTACTTC. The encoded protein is CASSLGGWKTSVLQETQYF.

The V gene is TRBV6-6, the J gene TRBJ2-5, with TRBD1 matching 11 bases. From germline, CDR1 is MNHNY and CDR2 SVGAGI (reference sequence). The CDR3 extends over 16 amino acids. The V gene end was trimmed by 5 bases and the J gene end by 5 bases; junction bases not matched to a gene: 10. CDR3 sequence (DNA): TGTGCCAGCAGTGGGCCCGGGACAGGGGGTGGTGAGACCCAGTACTTC. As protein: CASSGPGTGGGETQYF.

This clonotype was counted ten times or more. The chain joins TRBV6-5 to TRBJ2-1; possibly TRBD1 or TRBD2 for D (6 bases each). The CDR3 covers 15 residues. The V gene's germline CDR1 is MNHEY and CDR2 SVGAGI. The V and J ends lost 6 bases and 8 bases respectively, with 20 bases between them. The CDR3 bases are TGTGCCAGCAGACGCCCGGGGGCCCTACCGGATGAGCAGTTCTTC. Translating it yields CASRRPGALPDEQFF.